Described below is a single TCR beta chain sequence and its context. Antigen: not known. Roughly 0.95-10 million cryopreserved PBMC were held in samples before DNA extraction. The assay used was immunoSEQ (version v3.0), run at survey level. Method: immunoSEQ multiplex PCR; TCRdb's copy keeps in-frame clones and lacks some. The sample holds tens of thousands of clones, more than 75% seen once. The data are from a study of long-term antiretroviral therapy in people with HIV. V was cut by 7 bases and J by 0 bases, with 18 bases left in between. The CDR3 runs to 17 residues. Germline loops: CDR1 LNHNV, CDR2 YYDKDF (reference sequence). Whole-study results and caveats: Before ART, certain clones expanded, and these dominated the repertoire at all time points.

Sequenced here: unsorted PBMCs, sampled 2 years after starting antiretroviral therapy. This chain uses TRBV15 with TRBJ2-2, with a possible D match to TRBD1 (7 bases). This TCR derives from a man between 45 and 60 years old with HIV. In DNA form, the CDR3 reads TGTGCCACCACCGGGGGACAGATCTCTACGAACACCGGGGAGCTGTTTTTT. Amino acid sequence: CATTGGQISTNTGELFF.